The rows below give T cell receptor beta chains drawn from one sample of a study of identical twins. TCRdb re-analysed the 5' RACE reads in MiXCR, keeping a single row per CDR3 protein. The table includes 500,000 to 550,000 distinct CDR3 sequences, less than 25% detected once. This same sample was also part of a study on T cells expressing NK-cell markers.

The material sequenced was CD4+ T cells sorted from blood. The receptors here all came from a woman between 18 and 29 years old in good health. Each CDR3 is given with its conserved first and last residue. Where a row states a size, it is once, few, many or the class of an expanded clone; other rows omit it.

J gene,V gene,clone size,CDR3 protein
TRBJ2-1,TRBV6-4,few,CASSRDSFYNEQFF
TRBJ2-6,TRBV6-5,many,CASSYGGVYPGANVLTF
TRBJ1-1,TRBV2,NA,CASTIRQGTEAFF
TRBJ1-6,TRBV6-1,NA,CASRRDIGGSPLHF
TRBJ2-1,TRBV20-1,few,CSRNSGKGDEQFF
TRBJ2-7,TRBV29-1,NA,CSVGAGTGRYEQYF
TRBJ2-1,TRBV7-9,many,CASSPGTSGYHEQFF
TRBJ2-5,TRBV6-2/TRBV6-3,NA,CVSSQVPKTQYF
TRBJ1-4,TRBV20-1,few,CSATQGEEKLFF
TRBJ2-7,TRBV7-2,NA,CASSLATTRGEQYF
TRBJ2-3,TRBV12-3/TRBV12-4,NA,CASSPPASGSLDTQYF
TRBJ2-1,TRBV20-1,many,CSARTSEYNEQFF
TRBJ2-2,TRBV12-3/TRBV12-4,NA,CASSLTGGPGVGELFF
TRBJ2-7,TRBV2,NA,CASSGLTGSYEQYF
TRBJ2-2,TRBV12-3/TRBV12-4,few,CASRGGSVGTGELFF
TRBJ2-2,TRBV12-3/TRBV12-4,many,CASSLRGTGELFF
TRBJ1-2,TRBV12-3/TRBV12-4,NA,CASSPTGQIFYGYTF
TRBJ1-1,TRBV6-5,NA,CASSYPLAEAFF
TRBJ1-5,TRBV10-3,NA,CATGEQLNQPQHF
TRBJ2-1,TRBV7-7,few,CASSLGSGVNEQFF
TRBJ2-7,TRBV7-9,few,CASSLRQAAGEEQYF
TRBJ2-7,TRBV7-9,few,CASSFKITSGTHEQYF
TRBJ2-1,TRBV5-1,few,CASSLVLLDSNNEQFF
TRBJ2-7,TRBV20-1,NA,CSAYLAGATYEQYF
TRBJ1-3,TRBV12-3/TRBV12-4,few,CASSFLGGSGNTIYF
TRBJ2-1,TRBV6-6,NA,CASRTSGGTYNEQFF
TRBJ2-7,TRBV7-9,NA,CASSSDRGNYKQYF
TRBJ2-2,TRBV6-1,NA,CASSQSPSAFNTGELFF
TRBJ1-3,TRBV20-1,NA,CSARSLSGNTIYF
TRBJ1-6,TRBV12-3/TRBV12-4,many,CASRDGTVDNSPLHF
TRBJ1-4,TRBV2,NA,CARSGTGNEKLFF
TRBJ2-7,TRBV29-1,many,CSVAGLYEQYF
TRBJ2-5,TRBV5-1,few,CASSLEGLAGKETQYF
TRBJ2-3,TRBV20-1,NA,CSAPQGGTSGSTDTQYF
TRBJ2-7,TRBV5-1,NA,CASSPGAYEQYF